This T cell receptor beta chain was observed in a study of blood T cell repertoires in COVID-19. Clones were sequenced by immunoSEQ multiplex PCR, and TCRdb holds only the in-frame ones, with some missing. Of some 70,000 clones in the sample, approximately 80% are singletons; the top ten hold about 10%. J lost 6 bases, V lost 2 bases, and 13 bases had no gene match. Germline loops: CDR1 SGHAT, CDR2 FQNNGV. The CDR3 runs to 17 residues. The source material was peripheral blood. The chain employs TRBV11-2 and TRBJ2-1; TRBD1 aligns across 7 bases. The receptor comes from a woman aged 50 to 65 with acute or convalescent COVID-19. The chain's CDR3 is CASSLSTGMVLGNEQFF. For the CDR3, the DNA is TGTGCCAGCAGCTTATCGACAGGGATGGTGTTAGGCAATGAGCAGTTCTTC.